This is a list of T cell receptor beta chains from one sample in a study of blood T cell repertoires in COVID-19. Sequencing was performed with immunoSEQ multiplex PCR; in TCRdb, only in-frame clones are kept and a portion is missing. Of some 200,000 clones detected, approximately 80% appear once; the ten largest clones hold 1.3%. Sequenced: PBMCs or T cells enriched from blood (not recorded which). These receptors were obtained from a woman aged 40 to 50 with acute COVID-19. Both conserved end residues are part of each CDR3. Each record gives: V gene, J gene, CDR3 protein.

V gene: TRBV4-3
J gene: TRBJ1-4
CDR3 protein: CASSSWTGGQANEKLFF

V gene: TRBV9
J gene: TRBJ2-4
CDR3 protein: CASSRDSLAKNIQYF

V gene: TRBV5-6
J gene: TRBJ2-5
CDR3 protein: CASSSGTSEGTQYF

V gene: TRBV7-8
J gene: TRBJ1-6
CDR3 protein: CASRGGASSYNSPLHF

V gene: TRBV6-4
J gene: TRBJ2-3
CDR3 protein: CASSWKGGSDTQYF

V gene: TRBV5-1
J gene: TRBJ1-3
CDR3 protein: CASSTQGEVAGNTIYF

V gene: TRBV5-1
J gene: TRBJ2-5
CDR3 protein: CASSQLQDPQETQYF

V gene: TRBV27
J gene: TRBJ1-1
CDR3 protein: CASSLQGKRNTEAFF

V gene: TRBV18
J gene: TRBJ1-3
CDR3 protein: CASSPSGTSGNTIYF

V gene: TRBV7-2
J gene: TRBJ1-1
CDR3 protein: CASSLAQGLLNTEAFF

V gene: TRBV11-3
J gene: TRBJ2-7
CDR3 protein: CASSLTSGAHEQYF

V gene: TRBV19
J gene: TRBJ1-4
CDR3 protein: CASSIGLFTAPNEKLFF

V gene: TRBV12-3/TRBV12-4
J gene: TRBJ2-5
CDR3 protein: CASSTSGGSTQYF

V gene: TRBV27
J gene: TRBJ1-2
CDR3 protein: CASSFGSPGGSYGYTF

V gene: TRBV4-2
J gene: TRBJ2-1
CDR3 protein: CASSQGAGGSYNEQFF

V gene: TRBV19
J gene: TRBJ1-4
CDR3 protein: CASIKTTGRNEKLFF

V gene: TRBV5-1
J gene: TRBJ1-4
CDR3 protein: CASSLEGQGDEKLFF

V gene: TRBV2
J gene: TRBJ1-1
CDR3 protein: CASRLQGDDTEAFF

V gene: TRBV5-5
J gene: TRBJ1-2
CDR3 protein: CASSLAGQGHGYTF

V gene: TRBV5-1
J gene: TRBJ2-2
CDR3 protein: CASSLGTVGTGELFF

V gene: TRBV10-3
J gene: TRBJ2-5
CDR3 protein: CAIGTSSQETQYF

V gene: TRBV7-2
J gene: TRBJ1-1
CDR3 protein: CASSPSLTQGARAFF

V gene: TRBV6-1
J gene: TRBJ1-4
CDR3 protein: CASSDRDGRSEKLFF

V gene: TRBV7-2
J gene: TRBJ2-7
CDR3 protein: CASSFRAGEQYF

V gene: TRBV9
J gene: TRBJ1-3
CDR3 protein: CASSSQVGRDRNTIYF

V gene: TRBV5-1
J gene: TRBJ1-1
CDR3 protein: CASSDRVDTEAFF

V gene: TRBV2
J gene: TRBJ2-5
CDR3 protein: CAGSGNQETQYF

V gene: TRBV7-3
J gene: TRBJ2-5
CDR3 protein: CASSSGLAGEETQYF

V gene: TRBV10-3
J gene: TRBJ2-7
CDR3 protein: CAISGGGRTSYEQYF

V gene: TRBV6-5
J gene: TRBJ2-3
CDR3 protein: CASRDRTSTDTQYF

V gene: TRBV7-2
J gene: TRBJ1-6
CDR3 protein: CASSLGQGINNSPLHF

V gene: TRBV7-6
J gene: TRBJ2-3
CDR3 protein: CASSSTDSVSTDTQYF

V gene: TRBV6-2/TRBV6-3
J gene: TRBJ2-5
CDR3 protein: CASSLARQTQYF

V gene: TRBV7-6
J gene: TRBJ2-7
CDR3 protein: CASSPAQGANEQYF

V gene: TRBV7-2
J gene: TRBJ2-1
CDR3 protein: CASSLRGLNEQFF

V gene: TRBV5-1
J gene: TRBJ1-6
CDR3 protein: CASSLEGATQTPLHF

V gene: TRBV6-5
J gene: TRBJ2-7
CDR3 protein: CASLDRGLSYEQYF

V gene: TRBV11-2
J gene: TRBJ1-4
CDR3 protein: CASSHRGTNEKLFF

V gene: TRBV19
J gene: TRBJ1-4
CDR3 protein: CASSIVVKKLFF

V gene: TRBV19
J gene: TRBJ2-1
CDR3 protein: CASSPRTGSGIIRRNEQFF

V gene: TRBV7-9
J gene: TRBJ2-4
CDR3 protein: CASSLDGFVAELAKNIQYF